Included here is one T cell receptor (beta chain) sequence, with context. The sample is drawn from a study of blood T cell repertoires in COVID-19. V lost 0 bases and J lost 0; bases outside the gene matches: 8. Germline V gene sequence: CDR1 LGHNA, CDR2 YSLEER. This CDR3 region has 19 residues. Profiling relied on immunoSEQ multiplex PCR, and the TCRdb table lists in-frame clones only, not all of them. The sample has 89,000 or so clones; roughly 96% are singletons. This receptor was taken from a human donor with active COVID-19. The donor label of this sample is uncertain. Sequenced input: peripheral blood. The J gene is TRBJ1-3, the V gene TRBV4-3, with 10 bases identical to TRBD1. CDR3 nucleotides: TGCGCCAGCAGCCAAGAGACCGGGACAGGGGCGTTCTCTGGAAACACCATATATTTT. It translates to CASSQETGTGAFSGNTIYF.